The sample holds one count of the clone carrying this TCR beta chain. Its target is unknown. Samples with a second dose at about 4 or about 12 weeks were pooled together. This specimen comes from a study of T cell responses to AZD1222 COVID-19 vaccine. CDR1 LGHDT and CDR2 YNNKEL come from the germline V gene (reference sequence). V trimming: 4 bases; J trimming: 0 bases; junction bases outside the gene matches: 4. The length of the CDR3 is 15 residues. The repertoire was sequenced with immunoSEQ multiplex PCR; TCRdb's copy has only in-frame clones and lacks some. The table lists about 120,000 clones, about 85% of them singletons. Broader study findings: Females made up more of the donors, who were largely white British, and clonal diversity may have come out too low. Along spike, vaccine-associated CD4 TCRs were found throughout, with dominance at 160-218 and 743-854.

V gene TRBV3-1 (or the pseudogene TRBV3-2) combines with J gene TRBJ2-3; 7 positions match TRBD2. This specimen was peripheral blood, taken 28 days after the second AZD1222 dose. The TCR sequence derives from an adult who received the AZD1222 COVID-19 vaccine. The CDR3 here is CASSLRGTSTDTQYF. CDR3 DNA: TGTGCCAGCAGCCTGCGGGGGACTAGCACAGATACGCAGTATTTT.